The 20 T cell receptor beta chains given below trace back to one sample, sequenced in a study of T cell repertoires in cytomegalovirus infection. TCRdb recomputed calls from the reads with MiXCR, one row per CDR3 protein. The sample includes nearly 550,000 distinct CDR3 sequences, more than 15% of them seen just once. The specimen was CD8+ T cells from PBMCs. The receptors were sampled from a human donor in good health (CMV status not recorded). Some clones in this sample may be carry-over from other donors' samples.

About this clonotype: The CDR3 does not end in the conserved phenylalanine or tryptophan, so this is likely a read error. The chain has TRBV28 and TRBJ2-1, with a weak D call TRBD1 (6 bases). The V end was cut by 6 bases, the J end by 8 bases, with 26 bases between. The germline CDR1 and CDR2 sequences are MDHEN and SYDVKM. The CDR3 contains 17 residues. DNA for the CDR3: TGTGCCAGCAGGATTCTATCCCAAGGGGGAGTAAAGGATGAGCAGTTCTTA. It specifies CASRILSQGGVKDEQFL.

Concerning this clonotype: This may come from a read error, since a much larger clone is one base off. The gene calls are TRBV7-6 and TRBJ1-1; no reliable D call. V was clipped by 1 base and J by 8 bases, with 11 bases between them. The CDR3 contains 13 residues. Germline assignment: CDR1 SGHVS and CDR2 FNYEAQ. CDR3 DNA: TGTGCCAGCAGCTTAGTCCTGATCCTAGAAGCTTTCTTT. Translated: CASSLVLILEAFF.

Ten or more counts support this clonotype. The CDR3 DNA sequence: TGTGCCAGCAGTTTCCGAGGGACAGGCACAGATACGCAGTATTTT. Amino acids: CASSFRGTGTDTQYF. The chain carries TRBV28 and TRBJ2-3, with TRBD1 matching over 7 bases. This CDR3 has 15 residues. The trim removed 3 bases at V and 1 base at J, leaving 4 bases unmatched. Germline CDR1 MDHEN, CDR2 SYDVKM.

This clonotype was detected many times. This chain links TRBV27 with TRBJ1-1, with D perhaps matching TRBD1 (6 bases). The germline V and J ends were trimmed by 0 bases and 4 bases, with 18 bases remaining between them. From germline, CDR1 is MNHEY and CDR2 SMNVEV (reference sequence). There are 17 residues in the CDR3. The CDR3 loop is CASSLSVGGGSRTEAFF. CDR3 in DNA: TGTGCCAGCAGTTTATCAGTCGGCGGGGGCTCTCGCACTGAAGCTTTCTTT.

The gene calls are TRBV6-5 and TRBJ2-1; TRBD1 matches 8 bases. This CDR3 region has 12 residues. CDR1 is MNHEY and CDR2 is SVGAGI in the germline V gene. After removal of 6 bases from V and 9 bases from J, the junction contained 4 bases not matched to a gene. The CDR3 bases are TGTGCCAGCAGAGACAGGGGTGGTGAGCAGTTCTTC. This translates into CASRDRGGEQFF.

The chain joins TRBV30 to TRBJ2-4, with D unresolved. The V gene lost 0 bases and the J gene lost 0 bases, with 12 bases spanning the gap. Germline CDR1 is GTSNPN and CDR2 is SVGIG (reference sequence). This CDR3 is 16 amino acids long. CDR3: CAWSVGRAGAKNIQYF. The CDR3 DNA reads as TGTGCCTGGAGTGTAGGCAGAGCTGGAGCCAAAAACATTCAGTACTTC.

This clonotype has a count of ten or more. The genes are TRBV6-5 and TRBJ1-5; D is unresolved. Trimming cost V 5 bases and J 5 bases, with 10 bases left between them. Germline values: CDR1 MNHEY, CDR2 SVGAGI. CDR3 size: 13 residues. This CDR3 is CASSPDVYQPQHF. The CDR3 DNA reads TGTGCCAGCAGTCCCGACGTCTATCAGCCCCAGCATTTT.

This clonotype showed up just a few times. This rearrangement joins TRBV13 to TRBJ2-4, with TRBD2 matching 13 bases. J gave up 2 bases and V 5 bases, and 9 bases lay outside the gene matches. This CDR3 has 18 residues. Germline assignment: CDR1 PRHDT and CDR2 FYEKMQ (reference sequence). The CDR3 DNA reads as TGTGCCAGCAGCATACTAGCGGGAGGGCCGGGGACCAAAAACATTCAGTACTTC. Protein sequence: CASSILAGGPGTKNIQYF. Combining the CDR3 with reference TRBV13 and TRBJ2-4 gives the whole variable domain AAGVIQSPRHLIKEKRETATLKCYPIPRHDTVYWYQQGPGQDPQFLISFYEKMQSDKGSIPDRFSAQQFSDYHSELNMSSLELGDSALYFCASSILAGGPGTKNIQYFGAGTRLSVL.

This clonotype was seen repeatedly, ten times or more. The V and J genes are TRBV6-6 and TRBJ1-2, with a tentative D call TRBD1 (5 bases). CDR1 is MNHNY, CDR2 SVGAGI, per germline (reference sequence). The CDR3 totals 15 residues. Trimming took 0 bases from V and 4 from J, leaving 12 bases between them. The CDR3 region has the DNA TGTGCCAGCAGTTACTCACCCGGGACGGCCTATGGCTACACCTTC. Its translation is CASSYSPGTAYGYTF.

Many counts were recorded for this clonotype. The chain is built from TRBV27 and TRBJ2-5; D unresolved. The V gene lost 7 bases and the J gene lost 2 bases, with 11 bases spanning the gap. The V gene's germline CDR1 is MNHEY and CDR2 SMNVEV (reference sequence). The CDR3 has 13 residues. CDR3 in amino acids: CASKRIDQETQYF. CDR3 DNA: TGTGCCAGCAAAAGGATCGATCAAGAGACCCAGTACTTC.

This chain links TRBV20-1 with TRBJ2-3, with TRBD2 matching over 12 bases. From germline, CDR1 is DFQATT and CDR2 SNEGSKA (reference sequence). The CDR3 length is 16 residues. Losses at the gene ends were 3 bases for V and 3 bases for J; bases not matched to a gene: 7. The CDR3 protein is CSASPRTSGMTDTQYF. CDR3 sequence (DNA): TGCAGTGCTAGTCCCAGGACTAGCGGGATGACAGATACGCAGTATTTT.

There are many counts of this clonotype. The chain is built from TRBV2 and TRBJ1-1; tentative D call: TRBD1 (6 bases). V was clipped by 1 base and J by 3 bases, with 12 bases between them. Germline CDR1 is SNHLY and CDR2 is FYNNEI. CDR3 size: 15 residues. The CDR3 nucleotides are TGTGCCAGCAGTGAAGATGGGGGGCAGGACACTGAAGCTTTCTTT. Translating gives CASSEDGGQDTEAFF.

This clonotype appeared a few times. The CDR3 loop is CASTLGGYEQFF. The DNA of the CDR3 is TGTGCCAGCACCCTGGGGGGTTATGAGCAGTTCTTC. V and J are TRBV5-6 and TRBJ2-1; TRBD2 might be the D (6 bases). This CDR3 spans 12 amino acids. CDR1 is SGHDT and CDR2 is YYEEEE in the germline V gene. With 6 bases removed from V and 8 bases from J, the gap between germline ends came to 12 bases.

V usage is TRBV12-5 and J usage is TRBJ2-3; 7 positions agree with TRBD1. From germline, CDR1 is LGHNT and CDR2 FRNRAP. Trimming at V came to 5 bases and at J to 1 base, leaving 3 bases not matched to a gene. The length of the CDR3 is 14 residues. In DNA, the CDR3 is TGTGCTAGTGGTCAGGGGGATCGCACAGATACGCAGTATTTT. Translating gives CASGQGDRTDTQYF.

This sequence joins TRBV12-3 or TRBV12-4 and TRBJ2-4, with no clear D. V lost 5 bases, J lost 1 base, and 12 bases lay in between. This CDR3 has 15 amino acids. The CDR3 nucleotides are TGTGCCAGCAGTACACCTTATAAGGCCAAAAACATTCAGTACTTC. Amino acid sequence: CASSTPYKAKNIQYF.

CDR3 coding DNA: TGTGCCAGCAGCTCCGGGCGGGGTGGAGGGGCCAAAAACATTCAGTACTTC. It codes for CASSSGRGGGAKNIQYF. This chain uses TRBV5-6 with TRBJ2-4; tentatively, D is TRBD2 (6 bases). V lost 3 bases to trimming and J lost 1 base, with 17 bases between them. Germline assignment: CDR1 SGHDT and CDR2 YYEEEE. The CDR3 consists of 17 residues.

Only a few counts were recorded for this clonotype. The chain combines TRBV27 with TRBJ2-6; 7 nucleotides line up with TRBD2. The CDR3 runs 16 residues. The ends lost 1 base at V and 4 bases at J; junction bases unmatched: 4. The V gene's germline CDR1 is MNHEY and CDR2 SMNVEV (reference sequence). The DNA of the CDR3 is TGTGCCAGCAGTTTATGGGAGGGGACCGGGGCCAACGTCCTGACTTTC. It specifies CASSLWEGTGANVLTF.

In this sample, this clonotype turned up a few times. The chain carries TRBV27 and TRBJ1-5; 9 positions match TRBD1. Unmatched junction bases numbered 4, after V lost 5 bases and J lost 5 bases. There are 14 residues in the CDR3. The germline CDR1 and CDR2 sequences are MNHEY and SMNVEV (reference sequence). CDR3 sequence reads: CASSPTGGHQPQHF. Here the CDR3 DNA reads TGTGCCAGCAGTCCAACAGGGGGCCATCAGCCCCAGCATTTT.

This clonotype was recorded many times. The chain employs TRBV12-3 or TRBV12-4 and TRBJ1-5; a possible D gene is TRBD1 (5 bases). Trimming shortened V by 7 bases and J by 5 bases, and 12 bases separated the two germline ends. CDR3 length: 13 amino acids. The CDR3 DNA follows: TGTGCCAGCACTTCGACAGAATATCAGCCCCAGCATTTT. Residues: CASTSTEYQPQHF.

The chain employs TRBV24-1 and TRBJ2-3; TRBD2 agrees at 12 bases. V dropped 5 bases and J dropped 4; count of bases not matched to a gene: 9. Per germline, CDR1 KGHDR and CDR2 SFDVKD. The CDR3 loop spans 17 amino acids. The CDR3 sequence: CATSASWTSGAADTQYF. DNA for the CDR3: TGTGCCACCAGTGCCTCTTGGACTAGCGGGGCGGCAGATACGCAGTATTTT.